This TCR beta chain came from a study of T cells in Graves' hyperthyroidism and ophthalmopathy. Study outcomes and limitations: A 13 V-J signature model discriminated ophthalmopathy versus stable hyperthyroidism.

Germline trimming cut 3 bases from V and 2 bases from J; bases unmatched to any gene: 10. Germline CDR1 and CDR2: SGHTS and YDEGEE. The CDR3 loop spans 17 amino acids. This clonotype was observed a few times. Its antigen is still unknown. RNA transcripts served as the template for amplifying TCR beta CDR3 regions. Primed by the HTBI set, a first-round RT-PCR was run on the TCR CDR3. TCRdb passed the multiplex PCR reads through MiXCR, listing each CDR3 protein once. The sample holds 300,000 to 500,000 distinct CDR3 sequences, approximately 15% seen once. The chain has TRBV5-8 and TRBJ2-5, with TRBD2 matching 10 bases. This sequence originates from a woman aged 25 to 39 with Graves' hyperthyroidism. The sequencing input was blood. CDR3 coding DNA: TGTGCCAGCAGCTCCTTCCTAGCGGGAGTAGGTCAAGAGACCCAGTACTTC. Its protein is CASSSFLAGVGQETQYF.